A selection of T cell receptor beta chains follows, all from one sample in a study of shared clonotypes between healthy human individuals. The protocol was immunoSEQ multiplex PCR, while the TCRdb copy is restricted to in-frame clones and leaves out a portion. The data contain 2 million to 3 million clones, 85% to 95% of them singletons. Material for sequencing was naive CD4+ T cells sorted from blood. The receptor source for this set is a young man in good health. Each CDR3 is given with its conserved first and last residue. D genes are given only for firm matches. Part of the rows lack a size; the others show once, few, many or a class for expanded clones.

V gene	D gene	clone size	J gene	CDR3 DNA	CDR3 protein
TRBV6-6	TRBD2	NA	TRBJ2-7	TGTGCCAGCAGCCCGGGACTAGGGGTCGGGGAGCAGTACTTC	CASSPGLGVGEQYF
TRBV5-1	TRBD2	NA	TRBJ2-3	TGCGCCAGCAGCTCAAGGACTAGCGGGTTGTCAGATACGCAGTATTTT	CASSSRTSGLSDTQYF
TRBV6-5	NA	NA	TRBJ1-4	TGTGCCAGCAGTTATCCTGGTTCGAGCGAAAAACTGTTTTTT	CASSYPGSSEKLFF
TRBV5-1	NA	NA	TRBJ1-1	TGCGCCAGCAGCTTGGACTCTAACACTGAAGCTTTCTTT	CASSLDSNTEAFF
TRBV2	TRBD2	NA	TRBJ2-1	TGTGCCAGCAGCCAAGGACTAGCGGGAGCTAATGAGCAGTTCTTC	CASSQGLAGANEQFF
TRBV7-9	TRBD1	NA	TRBJ2-1	TGTGCCAGCAGTTTAAGGACCGGGACAGGGAGGTTGGATGAGCAGTTCTTC	CASSLRTGTGRLDEQFF
TRBV7-8	NA	NA	TRBJ1-2	TGTGCCAGCAGCTTAGCCTTAGGGAGATCCTATGGCTACACCTTC	CASSLALGRSYGYTF
TRBV15	NA	NA	TRBJ1-6	TGTGCCACCAGCCGGGGGGCCTATAATTCACCCCTCCACTTT	CATSRGAYNSPLHF
TRBV30	NA	few	TRBJ1-2	TGTGCCTGGACCCCGGGGGGCTATGGCTACACCTTC	CAWTPGGYGYTF
TRBV5-1	TRBD1	NA	TRBJ2-1	TGCGCCAGCAGCTTGGAGGGTGACAGGGTTGGTGAGCAGTTCTTC	CASSLEGDRVGEQFF
TRBV4-2	NA	NA	TRBJ1-5	TGTGCCAGCAGCCAAGGGGGGGAGAGCAATCAGCCCCAGCATTTT	CASSQGGESNQPQHF
TRBV30	NA	NA	TRBJ2-1	TGTGCCTGGAGTGTAAGTACCAATGAGCAGTTCTTC	CAWSVSTNEQFF
TRBV7-2	NA	NA	TRBJ2-7	TGTGCCAGCAGCCAGGGGGGCTACGAGCAGTACTTC	CASSQGGYEQYF
TRBV14	NA	NA	TRBJ1-2	TGTGCCAGCAGCCAGGGGCAGAACTATGGCTACACCTTC	CASSQGQNYGYTF
TRBV6-6	TRBD1	NA	TRBJ1-4	TGTGCCAGCAGCCTGCAGGGGGCAAGTGAAAAACTGTTTTTT	CASSLQGASEKLFF
TRBV19	TRBD2	NA	TRBJ2-1	TGTGCCAGTAGTACTCAGACTAGCGGGATGGTAAAGTTCTTC	CASSTQTSGMVKFF
TRBV2	TRBD2	NA	TRBJ2-7	TGTGCCAGCAGGCCCGGGACTAGCGTGCGGGAGCAGTACTTC	CASRPGTSVREQYF
TRBV6-5	TRBD1	NA	TRBJ2-7	TGTGCCAGCAGTTACTCGGGGACAGGTTCTTACGAGCAGTACTTC	CASSYSGTGSYEQYF
TRBV5-4	TRBD2	NA	TRBJ2-5	TGTGCCAGCAGCCTATCAGCGGGGTGGCAAGAGACCCAGTACTTC	CASSLSAGWQETQYF
TRBV4-3	TRBD2	NA	TRBJ2-7	TGCGCCAGCAGCCAAGACTTGGCTAGCGGAGCCTACGAGCAGTACTTC	CASSQDLASGAYEQYF
TRBV5-4	NA	NA	TRBJ1-2	TGTGCCAGCAGACCCGACCGGACTATCGACTATGGCTACACCTTC	CASRPDRTIDYGYTF
TRBV19	NA	NA	TRBJ1-2	TGTGCCAGTACCCTTCAGGGGTTCAGCTATGGCTACACCTTC	CASTLQGFSYGYTF
TRBV11-2	TRBD2	once	TRBJ2-1	TGTGCCAGCAGCTTGGGAGGGCGGGGTAATGAGCAGTTCTTC	CASSLGGRGNEQFF
TRBV9	NA	NA	TRBJ2-7	TGTGCCAGCAGCGGCAGCGATGCCCGGGCCCCCTACGAGCAGTACTTC	CASSGSDARAPYEQYF
TRBV9	NA	NA	TRBJ1-6	TGTGCCAGCAGCGTAGGGCTGGCAGTTAATTCACCCCTCCACTTT	CASSVGLAVNSPLHF
TRBV29-1	TRBD1	NA	TRBJ1-1	TGCAGCGGAATCCGGGACAGTACTCTCATGAACACTGAAGCTTTCTTT	CSGIRDSTLMNTEAFF
TRBV14	NA	NA	TRBJ2-2	TGTGCCAGCAGCCCAGAGAGCATAGGGACGGGCACCGGGGAGCTGTTTTTT	CASSPESIGTGTGELFF
TRBV6-6	TRBD2	NA	TRBJ2-7	TGTGCCAGCAACTCGGGAGGGCCGTTCGTCGAGCAGTACTTC	CASNSGGPFVEQYF
TRBV19	NA	few	TRBJ1-5	TGTGCCAGTAGTGGCGTGGGAGGGAATCAGCCCCAGCATTTT	CASSGVGGNQPQHF
TRBV14	NA	NA	TRBJ1-1	TGTGCCAGCAGCCCTTTAAAGGGGACTGAAGCTTTCTTT	CASSPLKGTEAFF
TRBV15	NA	NA	TRBJ1-4	TGTGCCACCAGCTCCAGCGCAGGGTCGGGCGAAAAACTGTTTTTT	CATSSSAGSGEKLFF
TRBV30	NA	NA	TRBJ1-1	TGTGCCTGGAGCGGAACAGGGTTCACTGAAGCTTTCTTT	CAWSGTGFTEAFF
TRBV19	TRBD2	NA	TRBJ2-4	TGTGCCAGTAGACAGGGACTAGCGGGAGGAAACATTCAGTACTTC	CASRQGLAGGNIQYF
TRBV6-1	NA	NA	TRBJ1-5	TGTGCCAGCAGTCCTGGGAGGCAGGGGAATCAGCCCCAGCATTTT	CASSPGRQGNQPQHF
TRBV19	NA	NA	TRBJ2-1	TGTGCCAGTAGTCTCCACCCGGGTGAGCAGTTCTTC	CASSLHPGEQFF
TRBV9	NA	NA	TRBJ2-2	TGTGCCAGCAGCGTAGCCCCTAGCGCCGGGGAGCTGTTTTTT	CASSVAPSAGELFF
TRBV5-1	NA	NA	TRBJ2-3	TGCGCCAGCAGCGCAACCGGGCCCTCAAGGGGAGATACGCAGTATTTT	CASSATGPSRGDTQYF
TRBV10-2	TRBD2	NA	TRBJ2-1	TGCGCCAGCAGTGAGTCGGGACTAGCGGGGAACTACAATGAGCAGTTCTTC	CASSESGLAGNYNEQFF
TRBV6-1	TRBD1	NA	TRBJ1-1	TGTGCCAGCAGTCAGGGGGGTACTGAAGCTTTCTTT	CASSQGGTEAFF
TRBV5-4	NA	NA	TRBJ2-5	TGTGCCAGCAGCTTGGGGGCCAGGGTTCTAGAGGAGACCCAGTACTTC	CASSLGARVLEETQYF
TRBV7-2	TRBD1	once	TRBJ1-1	TGTGCCAGCAGCGCGGACAGGGGGCGCTCCACTGAAGCTTTCTTT	CASSADRGRSTEAFF
TRBV6-4	TRBD1	NA	TRBJ1-1	TGTGCCAGCAGGGCGGACAGGGCCCGGGGGGAAATGTTGAACACTGAAGCTTTCTTT	CASRADRARGEMLNTEAFF
TRBV6-5	TRBD1	NA	TRBJ1-3	TGTGCCAGCAGAACACAGGGGGCCGCTGGAAACACCATATATTTT	CASRTQGAAGNTIYF
TRBV28	NA	NA	TRBJ1-2	TGTGCCAGCAGTTTGGGTCTTTCGGGCTATGGCTACACCTTC	CASSLGLSGYGYTF
TRBV27	TRBD2	once	TRBJ2-7	TGTGCCAGCAGTTTAAGCGGGGGGCTTACCTACGAGCAGTACTTC	CASSLSGGLTYEQYF